Presented here are 8 T cell receptor beta chains from one specimen sequenced in a study of T cells in localized non-small cell lung cancer. Clones were read by immunoSEQ multiplex PCR, and TCRdb kept only the in-frame ones, dropping some. The table shows around 33,000 clones, with around 80% occurring only once. Source: peripheral blood, taken before any cancer treatment. The receptors here all came from a male donor at least 60 years old with stage III squamous cell lung carcinoma.

The chain links TRBV30 to TRBJ1-1, with 7 bases that match TRBD1. The J segment lost 5 bases and the V segment lost 1 base, leaving 7 bases of the junction unmatched. Per germline, CDR1 GTSNPN and CDR2 SVGIG (reference sequence). The CDR3 length is 14 residues. CDR3 residues: CAWSARRGGTEAFF. CDR3 nucleotides: TGTGCCTGGAGTGCTCGCAGGGGGGGGACTGAAGCTTTCTTT.

The chain recombines TRBV11-2 with TRBJ2-1; TRBD1 agrees at 8 bases. Per the germline V gene, CDR1 is SGHAT and CDR2 is FQNNGV. The trim removed 1 base at V and 5 bases at J, leaving 4 bases unmatched. The CDR3 spans 15 residues. The CDR3 coding sequence is TGTGCCAGCAGCTTAGGGACAGGGACGGACAATGAGCAGTTCTTC. Its translation: CASSLGTGTDNEQFF.

The gene calls are TRBV27 and TRBJ1-5, with TRBD1 matching 8 bases. This CDR3 contains 14 residues. Germline CDR1 is MNHEY and CDR2 is SMNVEV (reference sequence). Trimming took 5 bases from V and 5 from J; bases not matched to a gene: 5. The CDR3: CASSPRQGHQPQHF. The CDR3 region has the DNA TGTGCCAGCAGTCCAAGACAGGGGCATCAGCCCCAGCATTTT.

The rearrangement uses TRBV19 and TRBJ1-1; D remains ambiguous. Germline lookup yields CDR1 LNHDA and CDR2 SQIVND (reference sequence). V was clipped by 6 bases and J by 1 base, with 12 bases between them. The CDR3 length is 14 residues. This chain's CDR3 is CASRWQAGNTEAFF. CDR3 bases: TGTGCCAGTAGATGGCAGGCCGGGAACACTGAAGCTTTCTTT.

This rearrangement joins TRBV18 to TRBJ2-5; D perhaps matches TRBD2 (6 bases). The V end lost 5 bases, the J end lost 5 bases, and 9 bases lay between the germline ends. Germline V gene sequence: CDR1 KGHSH, CDR2 LQKENI. CDR3 length: 12 residues. CDR3 DNA: TGTGCCAGCTCAGGAGGGAGTGAGACCCAGTACTTC. Amino acids: CASSGGSETQYF. The complete variable domain, with remaining parts taken from reference TRBV18 and TRBJ2-5, reads NAGVMQNPRHLVRRRGQEARLRCSPMKGHSHVYWYRQLPEEGLKFMVYLQKENIIDESGMPKERFSAEFPKEGPSILRIQQVVRGDSAAYFCASSGGSETQYFGPGTRLLVL.

The chain has TRBV27 and TRBJ1-2; D gene unclear. V gave up 6 bases and J gave up 1 base, with 6 bases separating them. This CDR3 has 12 amino acids. Germline values: CDR1 MNHEY, CDR2 SMNVEV (reference sequence). For the CDR3, the DNA is TGTGCCAGCAGCTCAGTTAACTATGGCTACACCTTC. Protein sequence: CASSSVNYGYTF.

V is TRBV6-1 and J is TRBJ2-7; 7 bases are a match to TRBD1. This CDR3 region has 14 residues. Germline V lookup: CDR1 MNHNS, CDR2 SASEGT. With 3 bases clipped from V and 2 bases from J, the junction kept 4 bases outside the gene matches. For the CDR3, the DNA is TGTGCCAGCAGTGAGAGACAGGGAACCTACGAGCAGTACTTC. Its protein is CASSERQGTYEQYF.

The rearrangement joins TRBV2 to TRBJ2-1; the D is unclear. The CDR3 contains 11 residues. The germline V gene encodes CDR1 SNHLY and CDR2 FYNNEI. Trimming shortened V by 7 bases and J by 6 bases, and 7 bases separated the two germline ends. In nucleotides, the CDR3 is TGTGCCAGCAAGAGGCCCAATGAGCAGTTCTTC. Translating it yields CASKRPNEQFF.